This TCR beta chain was recorded in a study of control samples from healthy donors and cancer patients. TCRdb's table, derived via immunoSEQ multiplex PCR, lists solely in-frame clones and lacks some. This table holds roughly 41,000 clones, about 94% found once. The TCR originated in a man in his fifties or sixties in good health. Material for sequencing was blood.

The CDR3 region is CASSQDEGQGDFEQYF. CDR3 nucleotides: TGTGCCAGCAGCCAAGACGAGGGCCAGGGGGATTTCGAGCAGTACTTC. This rearrangement joins TRBV4-2 to TRBJ2-7, with 7 nucleotides matching TRBD1. Germline assignment: CDR1 LGHNA and CDR2 YNFKEQ. The CDR3 is 16 residues long. Germline trimming cut 0 bases from V and 6 bases from J; bases unmatched to any gene: 11.